This T cell receptor (beta chain) is from a study of cytomegalovirus exposure and HLA in healthy donors. PCR involved 60 Vbeta and 13 Jbeta primers. Profiling relied on immunoSEQ multiplex PCR, and the TCRdb table lists in-frame clones only, not all of them. The table records over 85,000 clones, roughly 80% of them present only once. This CDR3 has 15 amino acids. The V and J ends lost 10 bases and 8 bases respectively, with 26 bases between them. Germline CDR1 and CDR2: MDHEN and SYDVKM. Study results and limitations: Across donors, most TCRs were seen rarely, yet some public ones were widespread. As was reported, the classifier diagnosed cytomegalovirus status with high specificity and sensitivity.

At sampling all donors were nominally healthy, likely with unrecorded immune exposures. In the case of this clone: No antigen is known for it.

Sequenced input: PBMCs. The TCR comes from a woman between 25 and 40 years old in good health and CMV-seronegative. V is TRBV28 and J is TRBJ1-2; D is perhaps TRBD1 (5 bases). For the CDR3, the DNA is TGTGCCACCCAACACCGGAACCAGGGATGGGGCGGCTACACCTTC. It is translated as CATQHRNQGWGGYTF.